This T cell receptor beta chain was documented in a study of blood T cell repertoires in COVID-19. Study summary: Both acute and convalescent COVID-19 samples were obtained from the United States, Italy and Spain.

TCRdb keeps only in-frame clones here, not all; method: immunoSEQ multiplex PCR. The table lists approximately 230,000 clones, approximately 84% of them singletons. This study enrolled people aged about 18 to 100 from approximately 24 US geographic areas. CDR1 and CDR2 from the germline V gene are SGDLS and YYNGEE. The CDR3 sequence is 14 residues long. V lost 7 bases and J lost 4; bases outside the gene matches: 7. The sequencing sample was made of PBMCs or T cells enriched from blood (not recorded which). This TCR was recovered from a man between 35 and 55 years old who had recovered from COVID-19. V usage is TRBV9 and J usage is TRBJ2-2, with TRBD1 matching over 7 bases. This CDR3 reads CASDLGQSTGELFF. For the CDR3, the DNA is TGTGCCAGCGATCTGGGACAGAGCACCGGGGAGCTGTTTTTT.